A single sample gave rise to the 24 T cell receptor beta chains below, sequenced in a study of cytomegalovirus exposure and HLA in healthy donors. Vbeta (60) and Jbeta (13) primers were used in the PCR. Here immunoSEQ multiplex PCR was the method, and the copy in TCRdb shows in-frame clones only, minus some. The sample consists of about 140,000 clones, 73% of them appearing once. Sequencing was carried out using PBMCs. These receptors were taken from a human donor in good health.

The chain couples TRBV4-1 to TRBJ2-3, with TRBD2 matching over 14 bases. There are 20 residues in the CDR3. J gave up 3 bases and V 0 bases, and 11 bases lay outside the gene matches. CDR1 is MGHRA and CDR2 is YSYEKL in the germline V gene. CDR3: CASSQDGIGTSGSETDTQYF. CDR3 DNA: TGCGCCAGCAGCCAAGATGGGATCGGGACTAGCGGGAGCGAGACAGATACGCAGTATTTT.

The chain recombines TRBV28 with TRBJ2-7; TRBD1 is a possible D gene (5 bases). V lost 2 bases and J lost 3, with 5 bases in between. The germline V gene has CDR1 MDHEN and CDR2 SYDVKM. The CDR3 covers 12 residues. The CDR3 spells CASSLQGYEQYF. DNA of the CDR3: TGTGCCAGCAGTTTACAGGGCTACGAGCAGTACTTC.

This CDR3 is CASSDPEEIGQPQHF. The DNA of the CDR3 is TGTGCCAGCAGCGATCCTGAGGAAATCGGACAGCCCCAGCATTTT. The chain combines TRBV7-9 with TRBJ1-5; D gene unclear. The V gene's germline CDR1 is SEHNR and CDR2 FQNEAQ (reference sequence). V was cut by 5 bases and J by 7 bases, with 18 bases left in between. This CDR3 has 15 amino acids.

V and J are TRBV27 and TRBJ2-3; D gene uncertain. This CDR3 spans 15 amino acids. V was trimmed by 3 bases and J by 4 bases, leaving 14 bases between them. Germline-derived CDR1 and CDR2 are MNHEY and SMNVEV (reference sequence). The CDR3, as DNA: TGTGCCAGCAGTTTGATGGTCGAGGTGGCAGATACGCAGTATTTT. Protein product: CASSLMVEVADTQYF.

V gene TRBV4-1 combines with J gene TRBJ2-2; 7 positions agree with TRBD1. The CDR3 spans 16 residues. V shed 3 bases, J shed 5 bases, and the junction held 9 bases outside the gene matches. Germline V lookup: CDR1 MGHRA, CDR2 YSYEKL. In DNA form, the CDR3 reads TGCGCCAGCAGCCAGAGTGATACAGGGGTTACCGGGGAGCTGTTTTTT. Its translation is CASSQSDTGVTGELFF.

V is TRBV2 and J is TRBJ2-1, with TRBD2 matching over 11 bases. J gave up 0 bases and V 6 bases, and 7 bases lay outside the gene matches. Germline V gives CDR1 SNHLY, CDR2 FYNNEI. This CDR3 region has 17 residues. CDR3 region: CASSLGLAVSSYNEQFF. The CDR3 DNA follows: TGTGCCAGCAGCCTGGGACTAGCGGTAAGCTCCTACAATGAGCAGTTCTTC.

V and J are TRBV2 and TRBJ1-2; possible D gene TRBD1, 6 bases. Trimming pared 6 bases from V and 4 bases from J, leaving 12 bases between. CDR3 length equals 13 residues. Germline values: CDR1 SNHLY, CDR2 FYNNEI. The CDR3 DNA reads as TGTGCCAGCAGATCAGACAGGCCCTATGGCTACACCTTC. This encodes CASRSDRPYGYTF.

This clone was counted only a few times. The chain combines TRBV7-3 with TRBJ2-3, with D perhaps TRBD2 (6 bases). The CDR3 has 16 amino acids. Germline V gene sequence: CDR1 SGHTA, CDR2 FQGTGA. V was pared by 5 bases and J by 0 bases, with 15 bases between. The CDR3 region is CASSLLLGTSTDTQYF. In DNA, the CDR3 is TGTGCCAGCAGCCTCCTTTTAGGGACTAGCACAGATACGCAGTATTTT. Full variable domain (rest looked up from reference TRBV7-3 and TRBJ2-3): GAGVSQTPSNKVTEKGKYVELRCDPISGHTALYWYRQSLGQGPEFLIYFQGTGAADDSGLPNDRFFAVRPEGSVSTLKIQRTERGDSAVYLCASSLLLGTSTDTQYFGPGTRLTVL.

The CDR3 here is CASSEALRAWDNEQFF. In nucleotides, the CDR3 is TGTGCCAGCAGTGAAGCGTTGCGGGCATGGGACAATGAGCAGTTCTTC. This sequence joins TRBV6-1 and TRBJ2-1, with D possibly being TRBD2 (5 bases). The CDR3 contains 16 residues. Germline V gene data show CDR1 as MNHNS and CDR2 as SASEGT. V lost 0 bases to trimming and J lost 5 bases, with 14 bases between them.

J is TRBJ1-2 and V is TRBV13; TRBD1 might be the D (5 bases). CDR3 length: 16 amino acids. Trimming cost V 3 bases and J 10 bases, with 24 bases left between them. CDR1 and CDR2 (germline): PRHDT, FYEKMQ (reference sequence). The CDR3 DNA follows: TGTGCCAGCAGCTTGAGTCCCGGGAGAGGGGAGATGAACTACACCTTC. This translates into CASSLSPGRGEMNYTF.

The V and J genes are TRBV2 and TRBJ1-5; D gene ambiguous. The CDR3 sequence is 12 residues long. Germline CDR1 reads SNHLY; CDR2 reads FYNNEI. V was pared by 7 bases and J by 7 bases, with 11 bases between. CDR3 region: CASMNSGQPQHF. Here the CDR3 DNA reads TGTGCCAGCATGAATTCGGGACAGCCCCAGCATTTT.

The chain recombines TRBV5-1 with TRBJ1-5; D is undetermined. From germline, CDR1 is SGHRS and CDR2 YFSETQ. The CDR3 spans 14 residues. V was cut by 0 bases and J by 7 bases, with 11 bases left in between. The CDR3 reads CASSLGEVGQPQHF. Here the CDR3 DNA reads TGCGCCAGCAGCTTGGGAGAGGTAGGACAGCCCCAGCATTTT.

The rearrangement joins TRBV6-5 to TRBJ2-7, with D hard to call. Germline CDR1 reads MNHEY; CDR2 reads SVGAGI. CDR3 length: 14 residues. The V and J ends lost 7 bases and 3 bases respectively, with 16 bases between them. CDR3 in amino acids: CASTSRYSGYEQYF. The CDR3 nucleotides read TGTGCCAGCACCTCGAGGTACTCTGGCTACGAGCAGTACTTC.

Concerning this clone: Germline is not matched at one junction end, which may reflect a read error. The chain carries TRBV7-7 and TRBJ2-5; tentative D call: TRBD2 (5 bases). CDR1 is SSHAT and CDR2 is FNYEAQ in the germline V gene (reference sequence). This CDR3 spans 14 amino acids. The CDR3 bases are TGTGCTAGCAGCTTAGGAAGCGGACAAGAGACCCAGTACTTC. As protein: CASSLGSGQETQYF.

J is TRBJ1-5 and V is TRBV4-1; a possible D gene is TRBD1 (6 bases). Trimming removed 5 bases from V and 2 bases from J, with 7 bases in between. The CDR3 covers 13 residues. Germline assignment: CDR1 MGHRA and CDR2 YSYEKL. The chain's CDR3 is CASSYRGNQPQHF. In DNA form, the CDR3 reads TGCGCCAGCAGCTACAGGGGCAATCAGCCCCAGCATTTT.

The chain combines TRBV29-1 with TRBJ2-3, with TRBD1 identical over 7 bases. CDR1 and CDR2 (germline): SQVTM, ANQGSEA. This CDR3 has 12 amino acids. With V trimmed by 6 bases and J by 5 bases, 5 bases remained unmatched. DNA for the CDR3: TGCAGCGTCACAGGGGTTGGAGATACGCAGTATTTT. It specifies CSVTGVGDTQYF.

The chain is built from TRBV2 and TRBJ2-6; 7 bases are shared with TRBD1. The CDR3 runs 15 residues. V was clipped by 4 bases and J by 0 bases; unmatched bases: 0. Germline CDR1 reads SNHLY; CDR2 reads FYNNEI. Here the CDR3 DNA reads TGTGCCAGCAGTGGGGACAGCTCTGGGGCCAACGTCCTGACTTTC. Residues: CASSGDSSGANVLTF.

The chain employs TRBV19 and TRBJ1-4; 8 positions agree with TRBD1. Germline assignment: CDR1 LNHDA and CDR2 SQIVND (reference sequence). The J segment lost 0 bases and the V segment lost 2 bases, leaving 5 bases of the junction unmatched. The CDR3 has 17 residues. The CDR3 is CASSIPGQASTNEKLFF. Here the CDR3 DNA reads TGTGCCAGTAGTATACCGGGACAGGCTTCAACTAATGAAAAACTGTTTTTT. The whole variable domain, filled in from reference TRBV19 and TRBJ1-4, reads DGGITQSPKYLFRKEGQNVTLSCEQNLNHDAMYWYRQDPGQGLRLIYYSQIVNDFQKGDIAEGYSVSREKKESFPLTVTSAQKNPTAFYLCASSIPGQASTNEKLFFGSGTQLSVL.

V and J are TRBV2 and TRBJ2-7; tentative D call: TRBD1 (6 bases). This CDR3 comprises 13 residues. Trimming shortened V by 6 bases and J by 2 bases, and 11 bases separated the two germline ends. CDR1 and CDR2 (germline): SNHLY, FYNNEI. The CDR3 DNA follows: TGTGCCAGCAGGTGGACAGCGACCTACGAGCAGTACTTC. The encoded protein is CASRWTATYEQYF.

V is TRBV18 and J is TRBJ1-1, with 7 bases matching TRBD1. The V gene end was trimmed by 1 base and the J gene end by 5 bases; junction bases not matched to a gene: 7. The CDR3 is 15 amino acids. Germline V gene sequence: CDR1 KGHSH, CDR2 LQKENI. The CDR3 protein is CASSPQQGFETEAFF. The DNA of the CDR3 is TGTGCCAGCTCACCACAACAGGGGTTCGAGACTGAAGCTTTCTTT.

The chain uses TRBV2 and TRBJ2-1; 7 bases are a match to TRBD1. With V trimmed by 10 bases and J by 4 bases, 10 bases remained unmatched. The length of the CDR3 is 14 residues. Germline CDR1 reads SNHLY; CDR2 reads FYNNEI. The CDR3 sequence is CAIQDRVRYNEQFF. CDR3 DNA: TGTGCCATCCAAGACAGGGTGAGGTACAATGAGCAGTTCTTC.

The chain uses TRBV5-4 and TRBJ2-1; 10 nucleotides match TRBD2. The V and J ends lost 4 bases and 6 bases, in that order; junction bases with no gene match: 13. The CDR3 sequence is 17 residues long. The germline V gene encodes CDR1 SGHNT and CDR2 YYREEE (reference sequence). In DNA form, the CDR3 reads TGTGCCAGCAGCAAAGCGGGGGGGCGTCGAGGGAGCAATGAGCAGTTCTTC. Its protein product is CASSKAGGRRGSNEQFF.

The table lists this clone with a few counts. The CDR3 protein is CASGPRSAYSYEQYF. The CDR3 bases are TGTGCTAGTGGTCCCCGCAGCGCCTACTCCTACGAGCAGTACTTC. The chain employs TRBV12-5 and TRBJ2-7; D gene ambiguous. Trimming left V 5 bases short and J 0 bases short, with 14 bases between. The CDR3 is 15 amino acids. Per germline, CDR1 LGHNT and CDR2 FRNRAP.

This clone was found once. V and J are TRBV4-2 and TRBJ2-7, with a tentative D call TRBD1 (6 bases). CDR3 size: 15 residues. V was clipped by 0 bases and J by 4 bases, with 13 bases between them. From germline, CDR1 is LGHNA and CDR2 YNFKEQ. The DNA for the CDR3 is TGTGCCAGCAGCCAAGAACGGGCAGGGGATTACGAGCAGTACTTC. Its protein is CASSQERAGDYEQYF.